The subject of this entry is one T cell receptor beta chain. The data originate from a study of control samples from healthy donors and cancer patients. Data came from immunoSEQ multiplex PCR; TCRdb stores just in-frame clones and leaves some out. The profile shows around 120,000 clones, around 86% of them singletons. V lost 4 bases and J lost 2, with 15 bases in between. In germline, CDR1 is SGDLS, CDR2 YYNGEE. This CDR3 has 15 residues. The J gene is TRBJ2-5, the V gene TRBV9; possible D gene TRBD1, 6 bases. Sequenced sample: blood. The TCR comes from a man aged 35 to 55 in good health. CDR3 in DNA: TGTGCCAGCAGCCCTCAAACCGGACAGCAAGAGACCCAGTACTTC. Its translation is CASSPQTGQQETQYF. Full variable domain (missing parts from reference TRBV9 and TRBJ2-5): DSGVTQTPKHLITATGQRVTLRCSPRSGDLSVYWYQQSLDQGLQFLIQYYNGEERAKGNILERFSAQQFPDLHSELNLSSLELGDSALYFCASSPQTGQQETQYFGPGTRLLVL.